These T cell receptor beta chains were read from a single sample in a study of CD8 T cells in Susac syndrome. TCRdb reprocessed the immunoSEQ multiplex PCR reads with MiXCR, giving one entry per CDR3 protein. The sample records 180,000 or so distinct CDR3 sequences, about 94% being singletons. Sequenced input: CD4+ T cells from PBMCs. Receptors were obtained from a human donor in good health. CDR3s include the opening cysteine and the closing phenylalanine or tryptophan. The D gene is left open where the match is weak. Size values are once, few and many counts, or a class for expanded clones, and some rows have none.

size	V	D	J	CDR3	DNA
NA	TRBV9	NA	TRBJ1-4	CASSVAGGTTNEKLFF	TGTGCCAGCAGCGTAGCTGGCGGGACAACTAATGAAAAACTGTTTTTT
NA	TRBV30	NA	TRBJ2-1	CAWNGGASNEQFF	TGTGCCTGGAATGGGGGGGCAAGCAATGAGCAGTTCTTC
NA	TRBV23-1	TRBD1	TRBJ1-4	CASSQPGQWEKLFF	TGCGCCAGCAGTCAACCGGGACAGTGGGAAAAACTGTTTTTT
NA	TRBV30	NA	TRBJ1-2	CAWEMGHNGYTF	TGTGCCTGGGAGATGGGCCACAATGGCTACACCTTC
NA	TRBV15	TRBD1	TRBJ2-1	CATSTPGQGWDEQFF	TGTGCCACCAGCACACCGGGACAGGGCTGGGATGAGCAGTTCTTC
NA	TRBV6-2/TRBV6-3	NA	TRBJ2-5	CASRTIQETQYF	TGTGCCAGCAGGACGATACAAGAGACCCAGTACTTC
NA	TRBV15	NA	TRBJ1-2	CATSRDPGGANGYTF	TGTGCCACCAGCAGAGATCCCGGGGGCGCGAATGGCTACACCTTC
NA	TRBV28	TRBD1	TRBJ2-7	CASTRTGLVYEQYF	TGTGCCAGCACCCGGACAGGGTTGGTCTACGAGCAGTACTTC
NA	TRBV5-4	NA	TRBJ1-4	CASGGTNEKLFF	TGTGCCAGCGGGGGGACTAATGAAAAACTGTTTTTT
NA	TRBV20-1	TRBD1	TRBJ1-2	CSAPRQGSYGYTF	TGCAGTGCTCCCCGACAGGGGAGCTATGGCTACACCTTC
NA	TRBV7-2	NA	TRBJ2-1	CASGPGLATYNEQFF	TGTGCCAGCGGCCCGGGACTGGCCACCTACAATGAGCAGTTCTTC
once	TRBV28	TRBD1	TRBJ2-7	CASTIGDRMYEQYF	TGTGCCAGCACCATTGGGGACAGGATGTACGAGCAGTACTTC
NA	TRBV5-6	NA	TRBJ2-7	CASSLALEQYF	TGTGCCAGCAGCTTGGCCCTCGAGCAGTACTTC
NA	TRBV5-4	NA	TRBJ2-5	CASSSDGGETQYF	TGTGCCAGCAGCTCGGACGGCGGGGAGACCCAGTACTTC
NA	TRBV27	NA	TRBJ2-7	CASSRTDGYYEQYF	TGTGCCAGCAGCCGGACGGATGGCTATTACGAGCAGTACTTC
once	TRBV2	NA	TRBJ1-3	CASSLRTGNTIYF	TGTGCCAGCAGTCTACGGACAGGAAACACCATATATTTT
NA	TRBV2	TRBD1	TRBJ1-2	CASSEGGTVYGYTF	TGTGCCAGCAGTGAAGGTGGGACAGTCTATGGCTACACCTTC
NA	TRBV4-3	NA	TRBJ2-2	CASSQERAGELFF	TGCGCCAGCAGCCAGGAAAGAGCCGGGGAGCTGTTTTTT
NA	TRBV30	NA	TRBJ1-4	CAWNHAGATNEKLFF	TGTGCCTGGAACCACGCGGGAGCAACTAATGAAAAACTGTTTTTT
NA	TRBV30	TRBD1	TRBJ1-5	CAYGTGGTNQPQHF	TGTGCCTACGGGACAGGGGGGACCAATCAGCCCCAGCATTTT
NA	TRBV5-1	TRBD2	TRBJ2-7	CASSLTAGSQEQYF	TGCGCCAGCAGCTTGACAGCGGGATCACAAGAGCAGTACTTC